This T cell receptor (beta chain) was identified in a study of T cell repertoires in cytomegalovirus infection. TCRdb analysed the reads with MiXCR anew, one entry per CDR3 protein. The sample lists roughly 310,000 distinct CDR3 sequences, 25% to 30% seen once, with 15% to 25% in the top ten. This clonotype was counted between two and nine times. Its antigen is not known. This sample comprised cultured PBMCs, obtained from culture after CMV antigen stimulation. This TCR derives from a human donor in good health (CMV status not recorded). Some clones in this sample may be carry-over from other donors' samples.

The CDR3 spells CASSLGQGREPQHF. Here the CDR3 DNA reads TGCGCCAGCAGCCTCGGACAGGGCAGGGAGCCCCAGCATTTT. This chain links TRBV4-1 with TRBJ1-5, with TRBD1 matching over 8 bases. Germline CDR1 reads MGHRA; CDR2 reads YSYEKL. The CDR3 length is 14 residues. V was pared by 4 bases and J by 8 bases, with 7 bases of the junction left unmatched.